Listed below are T cell receptor beta chains from one sample, sequenced in a study of blood T cell repertoires in COVID-19. TCRdb's copy holds only in-frame clones and misses some; the assay was immunoSEQ multiplex PCR. Of around 150,000 clones in the sample, 85% to 95% are singletons; the top ten hold about 2%. Sample: peripheral blood. These receptors originate from a woman in her sixties or seventies with COVID-19, enrolled during active disease. Each CDR3 is given with its conserved first and last residue. D genes are given only for firm matches. A row's size may be missing; if present it is once, few, many or a size class.

TRBV6-2/TRBV6-3	.	.	TRBJ1-2	TGTGCCAGCAGTCCAGGGCCCTCGCATGGCTACACCTTC	CASSPGPSHGYTF
TRBV6-5	.	TRBD1	TRBJ1-1	TGTGCCAGCGCCGACAGGGGAGAGACTGAAGCTTTCTTT	CASADRGETEAFF
TRBV19	.	TRBD1	TRBJ1-5	TGTGCCACTAGGGACAGGGGATATCAGCCCCAGCATTTT	CATRDRGYQPQHF
TRBV7-9	.	TRBD1	TRBJ2-1	TGTGCCAGCAGATTTACAGGGGTCTCCTACAATGAGCAGTTCTTC	CASRFTGVSYNEQFF
TRBV5-6	.	.	TRBJ2-3	TGTGCCAGCAGCTTACCGGGCTACGGGGCAGATACGCAGTATTTT	CASSLPGYGADTQYF
TRBV29-1	.	TRBD2	TRBJ2-7	TGCAGCGCATGGACTAGCGGAGTGGACGAGCAGTACTTC	CSAWTSGVDEQYF
TRBV6-5	.	TRBD1	TRBJ1-5	TGTGCCAGCAGTCGCTCGGGACAGGTAGGGCAGCCCCAGCATTTT	CASSRSGQVGQPQHF
TRBV7-6	once	.	TRBJ1-1	TGTGCCAGCAGCTTAGCACTACCCACTGAAGCTTTCTTT	CASSLALPTEAFF
TRBV18	.	TRBD1	TRBJ2-2	TGTGCCAGCTCACCAATAGGGACAGAGAACACCGGGGAGCTGTTTTTT	CASSPIGTENTGELFF
TRBV25-1	.	.	TRBJ1-3	TGTGCCAGCAGTGATCGGGGTTCTGGAAACACCATATATTTT	CASSDRGSGNTIYF
TRBV29-1	.	TRBD1	TRBJ1-1	TGCAGCGTTGAAGACTACAGGGGGGCTGAAGCTTTCTTT	CSVEDYRGAEAFF
TRBV7-2	.	.	TRBJ1-1	TGTGCCAGCAGCCATCCCCGATGGGGGGTGAACACTGAAGCTTTCTTT	CASSHPRWGVNTEAFF
TRBV9	.	TRBD1	TRBJ2-7	TGTGCCAGCAGCGTATCGGACAGGGGCTTCTACGAGCAGTACTTC	CASSVSDRGFYEQYF
TRBV7-8	once	TRBD1	TRBJ1-5	TGTGCCAGCAGAACAGGGGTTTGGGGCAATCAGCCCCAGCATTTT	CASRTGVWGNQPQHF
TRBV11-2	once	TRBD1	TRBJ1-2	TGTGCCAGCAGCTCCAACAGGGGGCGTAACTATGGCTACACCTTC	CASSSNRGRNYGYTF
TRBV27	.	.	TRBJ1-6	TGTGCCAGCAGTTTGGGAACAGGACCCCTCCACTTT	CASSLGTGPLHF
TRBV4-3	.	TRBD2	TRBJ2-2	TGCGCCAGCAGCCCGTCGCGGACTAGCGGGCCAGGTGGCACCGGGGAGCTGTTTTTT	CASSPSRTSGPGGTGELFF
TRBV6-5	.	.	TRBJ1-2	TGTGCCAGCAGTTACACCTCTCCAGGGTCTGGCTACACCTTC	CASSYTSPGSGYTF
TRBV28	once	TRBD1	TRBJ1-5	TGTGCCGTCACATCAGGGGGCTATCAGCCCCAGCATTTT	CAVTSGGYQPQHF
TRBV10-3	.	TRBD1	TRBJ2-7	TGTGCCATCAGTGGATGGAGCGAGGGACAGGGGAAGACCTACGAGCAGTACTTC	CAISGWSEGQGKTYEQYF
TRBV18	.	.	TRBJ1-1	TGTGCCAGCTCACCGGGGAGTCCGGCGAACACTGAAGCTTTCTTT	CASSPGSPANTEAFF
TRBV4-2	.	TRBD2	TRBJ2-5	TGTGCCAGCAGCCCGTCAAACGGCGGGGGTAGAGAGACCCAGTACTTC	CASSPSNGGGRETQYF
TRBV7-2	.	TRBD2	TRBJ2-4	TGTGCCAGCAGCTCCCGGGGGGGGGCGAGGGCCAAAAACATTCAGTACTTC	CASSSRGGARAKNIQYF
TRBV11-2	.	.	TRBJ1-1	TGTGCCAGCAGCTTCGCACGGTCTGAAGCTTTCTTT	CASSFARSEAFF
TRBV7-2	.	.	TRBJ1-2	TGTGCCAGCAGCCACACTAGCGGCTCTAACTATGGCTACACCTTC	CASSHTSGSNYGYTF
TRBV11-1	once	.	TRBJ2-1	TGTGCCAGCAGCCCCGCGGGAAGGGCGTACAATGAGCAGTTCTTC	CASSPAGRAYNEQFF
TRBV5-1	.	TRBD1	TRBJ1-6	TGCGCCAGCAGCCCCCGACAGGGAACGGATTCACCCCTCCACTTT	CASSPRQGTDSPLHF
TRBV2	.	.	TRBJ2-3	TGTGCCAGCAGTGCCCCATCCTCCCAGGGGAATACGCAGTATTTT	CASSAPSSQGNTQYF
TRBV5-4	.	TRBD2	TRBJ2-1	TGTGCCAGCAGGGGTATAGCGGGGGGCGTGAATGAGCAGTTCTTC	CASRGIAGGVNEQFF
TRBV4-3	.	.	TRBJ2-7	TGCGCCAGCAGCCAAGATTCCGGAGGGAGGTACGAGCAGTACTTC	CASSQDSGGRYEQYF
TRBV29-1	.	.	TRBJ2-7	TGCAGCGTGACACAGGGAAGGCCTGGGAACGAGCAGTACTTC	CSVTQGRPGNEQYF
TRBV11-2	.	.	TRBJ2-5	TGTGCCAGCAGCTTAGATTTCGGGCAAGAGACCCAGTACTTC	CASSLDFGQETQYF
TRBV10-3	.	.	TRBJ1-1	TGTGCCATCAGTGAGTCGGGGCCTTCGCTCACTGAAGCTTTCTTT	CAISESGPSLTEAFF
TRBV7-9	.	.	TRBJ2-3	TGTGCCACTACGGTTACTAGCACAGATACGCAGTATTTT	CATTVTSTDTQYF
TRBV12-5	.	.	TRBJ1-2	TGTGCTAGTGGACACCGAGGAGGTCAGAACTATGGCTACACCTTC	CASGHRGGQNYGYTF
TRBV7-2	once	.	TRBJ1-5	TGTGCCAGCAGTAAACAGTGGGAGGAACAGCCCCAGCATTTT	CASSKQWEEQPQHF
TRBV7-2	.	.	TRBJ2-7	TGTGCCAGCAGCTTTACCCAGGCGGAGCAGTACTTC	CASSFTQAEQYF
TRBV19	.	.	TRBJ1-4	TGTGCCAGTAGTATTAGCTTGGCAAGAACTAATGAAAAACTGTTTTTT	CASSISLARTNEKLFF
TRBV7-2	.	.	TRBJ1-3	TGTGCCAGCAGCGGGGGCGGAAACACCATATATTTT	CASSGGGNTIYF
TRBV12-3/TRBV12-4	.	.	TRBJ2-1	TGTGCCAGCAGTTTACGGGACAAATCCCCCCAGTTCTTC	CASSLRDKSPQFF
TRBV27	.	.	TRBJ1-2	TGTGCCAGCAGTCCCCAGGCTAACTATGGCTACACCTTC	CASSPQANYGYTF
TRBV24-1	once	.	TRBJ1-2	TGTGCCACCAGTGATACAGGGAACTATGGCTACACCTTC	CATSDTGNYGYTF
TRBV4-2	.	TRBD2	TRBJ2-3	TGTGCCAGCAGCCGGACTAGCGGGGGTTACACAGATACGCAGTATTTT	CASSRTSGGYTDTQYF
TRBV6-5	.	.	TRBJ1-1	TGTGCCACCACTTATGACAGGGAAGCTTTCTTT	CATTYDREAFF
TRBV7-9	.	.	TRBJ1-1	TGTGCCAGCAGCTTAGGGGCAATGGTTGGAGCTTTCTTT	CASSLGAMVGAFF
TRBV7-9	.	.	TRBJ2-2	TGTGCCAGCAGCCCCCGGGGCGGGGGCCGGGTCACCGGGGAGCTGTTTTTT	CASSPRGGGRVTGELFF
TRBV5-1	.	.	TRBJ2-7	TGCGCCAGCAGCTTGGGACAGGACTCCGGCGAGCAGTACTTC	CASSLGQDSGEQYF
TRBV3-1/TRBV3-2	.	.	TRBJ1-5	TGTGCCAGCAGCTTGCAGGGAAATCAGCCCCAGCATTTT	CASSLQGNQPQHF
TRBV3-1/TRBV3-2	few	.	TRBJ1-2	TGTGCCAGCAGCCTCGAGACAGGAATTAACATCTATGGCTACACCTTC	CASSLETGINIYGYTF
TRBV5-1	.	.	TRBJ2-5	TGCGCCAGCTCGAAATCGGTCCGCGAGGAGACCCAGTACTTC	CASSKSVREETQYF
TRBV6-2/TRBV6-3	.	TRBD1	TRBJ1-3	TGTGCCAGCAGTTACACAGGGGGCGCTGGAAACACCATATATTTT	CASSYTGGAGNTIYF
TRBV5-1	.	.	TRBJ1-2	TGCGCCAGCAGCTTGGGACAGCAACTGTATGGCTACACCTTC	CASSLGQQLYGYTF
TRBV6-5	.	.	TRBJ1-1	TGTGCCAGCAGCATCACGTGGGGGCCCAAAACTTTCTTT	CASSITWGPKTFF
TRBV10-3	.	.	TRBJ1-2	TGTGCCATCAGCACACACGGACAGAGCCAGGGCTACACCTTC	CAISTHGQSQGYTF